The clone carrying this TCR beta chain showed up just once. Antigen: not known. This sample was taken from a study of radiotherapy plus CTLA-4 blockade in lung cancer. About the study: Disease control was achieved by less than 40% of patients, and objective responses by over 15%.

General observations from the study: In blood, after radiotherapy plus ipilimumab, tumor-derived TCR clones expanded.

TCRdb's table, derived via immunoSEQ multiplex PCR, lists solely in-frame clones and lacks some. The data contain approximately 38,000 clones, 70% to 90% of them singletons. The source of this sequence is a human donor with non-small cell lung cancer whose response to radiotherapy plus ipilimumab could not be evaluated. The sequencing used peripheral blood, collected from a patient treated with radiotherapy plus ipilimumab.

In DNA, the CDR3 is TGTGCCAGCAGCCAAAGACAGGGGGGTTCACCCCTCCACTTT. Translated: CASSQRQGGSPLHF. This chain connects TRBV14 to TRBJ1-6, with TRBD1 identical over 9 bases. The V and J ends lost 2 bases and 9 bases, in that order; junction bases with no gene match: 2. Germline V lookup: CDR1 SGHDN, CDR2 FVKESK. The CDR3 covers 14 residues.